This record looks at one T cell receptor beta chain sequence and its context. RNA transcripts yielded amplified TCR beta CDR3 regions. The TCR CDR3 first-round RT-PCR relied on the HTBI primer set. MiXCR, run by TCRdb on the multiplex PCR reads, gives a single entry per CDR3 protein. The repertoire has some 350,000 distinct CDR3 sequences, about 15% of them found once; the top ten carry about a quarter. This record comes from a study of T cells in Graves' hyperthyroidism and ophthalmopathy. Overall study context: Peripheral blood specimens were obtained at initial diagnosis, prior to any treatment.

The receptor was isolated from a woman under 30 with Graves' hyperthyroidism that later progressed to Graves' ophthalmopathy. The sequencing sample was made of blood.

CDR3 DNA: TGTGCCATCAGTGCCGGACCGACAGGGAATGGTCCAGATACGCAGTATTTT. Translation: CAISAGPTGNGPDTQYF. The genes are TRBV10-3 and TRBJ2-3; 7 bases are a match to TRBD1. The germline V gene has CDR1 ENHRY and CDR2 SYGVKD. V trimming: 4 bases; J trimming: 4 bases; junction bases outside the gene matches: 14. The CDR3 runs to 17 residues.